These 16 T cell receptor beta chains were sequenced from one sample in a study of blood T cell repertoires in COVID-19 (dated by TCRdb to the early 2020s). Libraries came from the immunoSEQ multiplex PCR assay. TCRdb took this table from immuneACCESS and kept in-frame rearrangements with V and J called. Such tables lack part of the clones; where checked against another copy, unresolved V genes explain under half of the gap, and the rest is unexplained. The sample profile shows about 250,000 clones; approximately 82% of them were found once. 5.7% of the sample lies in the top ten. Sequencing was performed on peripheral blood. These receptors were obtained from a man of 80 years or more with acute or convalescent COVID-19.

This chain uses TRBV4-2 with TRBJ1-6, with D perhaps TRBD1 (5 bases). Germline values: CDR1 LGHNA, CDR2 YNFKEQ. With 0 bases removed from V and 10 bases from J, the gap between germline ends came to 13 bases. The CDR3 runs to 15 residues. As DNA, the CDR3 is TGTGCCAGCAGCCAAGAAGGGTCCAGGGTATCACCCCTCCACTTT. Protein: CASSQEGSRVSPLHF.

Concerning this clone itself: The germline gene is not matched at one end of the junction; a read error may be the cause. This rearrangement joins TRBV2 to TRBJ2-1; possible D gene TRBD1, 5 bases. The CDR3 runs to 14 residues. Germline V CDR1 and CDR2: SNHLY, FYNNEI. CDR3 coding DNA: TGTGCCAGCAGGGAAGGGGTAGGGGCTCGTGAGCAGTTCTTC. Translating gives CASREGVGAREQFF.

The chain joins TRBV14 to TRBJ2-3; 7 bases line up with TRBD2. The germline gives CDR1 SGHDN, CDR2 FVKESK. The trim removed 0 bases at V and 4 bases at J, leaving 10 bases unmatched. This CDR3 is 17 amino acids long. CDR3 amino acids: CASSQEAGGSFADTQYF. The CDR3 nucleotides read TGTGCCAGCAGCCAAGAAGCGGGCGGGAGTTTTGCAGATACGCAGTATTTT.

The V call is TRBV11-1, the J call TRBJ2-5; 8 nucleotides align to TRBD1. Per germline, CDR1 SGHAT and CDR2 FQDESV (reference sequence). The CDR3 is made up of 14 amino acids. V lost 4 bases to trimming and J lost 8 bases; unmatched junction nucleotides: 9. The CDR3 DNA is TGTGCCAGCAGCTCTGACAGGGGCGCCAAAACCCAGTACTTC. The encoded protein is CASSSDRGAKTQYF.

The chain links TRBV3-1 (or the pseudogene TRBV3-2) to TRBJ1-3; tentative D call: TRBD1 (5 bases). The germline V gene has CDR1 LGHDT and CDR2 YNNKEL (reference sequence). CDR3 length: 14 residues. With 6 bases removed from V and 2 bases from J, the gap between germline ends came to 11 bases. CDR3 loop: CASRRTIAGNTIYF. The CDR3 region has the DNA TGTGCCAGCAGGAGGACAATAGCTGGAAACACCATATATTTT.

V gene TRBV6-6 combines with J gene TRBJ1-2, with TRBD1 identical over 8 bases. This CDR3 spans 14 amino acids. Per the germline V gene, CDR1 is MNHNY and CDR2 is SVGAGI (reference sequence). Trimming at V came to 6 bases and at J to 5 bases, leaving 8 bases not matched to a gene. The CDR3 spells CASSPRQGSYGYTF. Here the CDR3 DNA reads TGTGCCAGCAGCCCCAGACAGGGGTCATATGGCTACACCTTC.

The V call is TRBV29-1, the J call TRBJ2-5; D possibly corresponds to TRBD1 (7 bases). This CDR3 spans 15 amino acids. Germline loops: CDR1 SQVTM, CDR2 ANQGSEA. V was cut by 7 bases and J by 5 bases, with 23 bases left in between. CDR3 bases: TGCAGCGCGTCCGGGAGTTTAGGGGGCCGGGAGACCCAGTACTTC. Translated: CSASGSLGGRETQYF.

J is TRBJ1-1 and V is TRBV7-9; 10 bases line up with TRBD1. Germline V lookup: CDR1 SEHNR, CDR2 FQNEAQ (reference sequence). With 5 bases clipped from V and 7 bases from J, the junction kept 10 bases outside the gene matches. The CDR3 has 15 amino acids. The CDR3 bases are TGTGCCAGCAGCCGAGGGACAGGGGAAGGCGGTGAAGCTTTCTTT. Amino acid sequence: CASSRGTGEGGEAFF. Full variable domain (rest looked up from reference TRBV7-9 and TRBJ1-1): DTGVSQNPRHKITKRGQNVTFRCDPISEHNRLYWYRQTLGQGPEFLTYFQNEAQLEKSRLLSDRFSAERPKGSFSTLEIQRTEQGDSAMYLCASSRGTGEGGEAFFGQGTRLTVV.

The chain has TRBV10-3 and TRBJ2-1, with 11 bases that match TRBD2. The CDR3 has 13 amino acids. Germline values: CDR1 ENHRY, CDR2 SYGVKD. Trimming removed 8 bases from V and 6 bases from J; junction bases left unmatched: 3. The CDR3 protein is CAIGTSGFNEQFF. The CDR3 DNA sequence: TGTGCCATCGGGACTAGCGGTTTCAATGAGCAGTTCTTC.

This clone was observed a single time. This chain connects TRBV28 to TRBJ1-3; 8 nucleotides line up with TRBD1. Per the germline V gene, CDR1 is MDHEN and CDR2 is SYDVKM. J was trimmed by 4 bases and V by 7 bases; bases with no gene match: 6. This CDR3 contains 14 residues. DNA for the CDR3: TGTGCCAGCACCACGACAGGGGTCGGAAACACCATATATTTT. It codes for CASTTTGVGNTIYF.

V is TRBV7-8 and J is TRBJ2-7; 12 bases agree with TRBD2. CDR1 is SGHVS and CDR2 is FQNEAQ in the germline V gene. The CDR3 loop spans 15 amino acids. Trimming took 4 bases from V and 2 from J; bases not matched to a gene: 3. The CDR3 sequence: CASSSRLAGAYEQYF. For the CDR3, the DNA is TGTGCCAGCAGCTCCCGACTAGCGGGGGCCTACGAGCAGTACTTC.

The genes are TRBV27 and TRBJ2-1; tentative D call: TRBD2 (6 bases). The V gene's germline CDR1 is MNHEY and CDR2 SMNVEV (reference sequence). CDR3 length: 15 residues. The V gene lost 8 bases and the J gene lost 1 base, with 15 bases spanning the gap. The CDR3 coding sequence is TGTGCCAGCGCCCTGGAGGGCCCTTCCTACAATGAGCAGTTCTTC. It is translated as CASALEGPSYNEQFF.

The chain joins TRBV20-1 to TRBJ1-5; 9 nucleotides match TRBD1. The germline gives CDR1 DFQATT, CDR2 SNEGSKA (reference sequence). The CDR3 covers 16 residues. V lost 3 bases to trimming and J lost 4 bases; unmatched junction nucleotides: 10. CDR3 coding DNA: TGCAGTGCTAGTCGGGGACAGGGAAGGGAGAATCAGCCCCAGCATTTT. This codes for CSASRGQGRENQPQHF.

V gene TRBV4-1 combines with J gene TRBJ2-7; no clear D. The CDR3 contains 16 residues. Per the germline V gene, CDR1 is MGHRA and CDR2 is YSYEKL. Trimming removed 4 bases at V and 0 bases at J, with 16 bases between. This chain's CDR3 is CASSPRSLGFSYEQYF. As DNA, the CDR3 is TGCGCCAGCAGCCCCAGATCGTTGGGCTTCTCCTACGAGCAGTACTTC.

This chain uses TRBV28 with TRBJ2-7; possible D gene TRBD1, 6 bases. Per the germline V gene, CDR1 is MDHEN and CDR2 is SYDVKM. The CDR3 runs to 15 residues. V was cut by 7 bases and J by 4 bases, with 20 bases left in between. Here the CDR3 DNA reads TGTGCCAGCACCCCCGGGGACATTCTCAAATACGAGCAGTACTTC. As protein: CASTPGDILKYEQYF.

V usage is TRBV2 and J usage is TRBJ1-4, with 9 positions matching TRBD1. Germline lookup yields CDR1 SNHLY and CDR2 FYNNEI. Trimming took 3 bases from V and 8 from J; bases not matched to a gene: 7. There are 15 residues in the CDR3. CDR3 DNA: TGTGCCAGCAGTGAGAGGGGACAGGGAGGGGAAAAACTGTTTTTT. Translation gives CASSERGQGGEKLFF. Looking up the rest from reference TRBV2 and TRBJ1-4 gives the full variable domain: EPEVTQTPSHQVTQMGQEVILRCVPISNHLYFYWYRQILGQKVEFLVSFYNNEISEKSEIFDDQFSVERPDGSNFTLKIRSTKLEDSAMYFCASSERGQGGEKLFFGSGTQLSVL.